This passage covers 10 T cell receptor beta chains from one sample sequenced in a study of blood T cell repertoires in COVID-19. Sequenced by immunoSEQ multiplex PCR; TCRdb stores in-frame clones only, minus some. The profile shows around 420,000 clones, approximately 86% of them singletons. What was sequenced was PBMCs or T cells enriched from blood (not recorded which). The receptor set was obtained from a woman aged 40 to 55 with acute COVID-19.

This chain connects TRBV3-1 (or the pseudogene TRBV3-2) to TRBJ2-1; D might be TRBD2 (6 bases). The V end was cut by 5 bases, the J end by 8 bases, with 19 bases between. The CDR3 runs to 15 residues. Germline CDR1 reads LGHDT; CDR2 reads YNNKEL (reference sequence). The CDR3 bases are TGTGCCAGCAGCTTGGACGTATGGGGGGTAGATGAGCAGTTCTTC. Amino acids: CASSLDVWGVDEQFF.

The chain carries TRBV11-2 and TRBJ1-2; a weak D match, TRBD1 (6 bases). The ends were cut back, 4 bases at V and 7 bases at J, with 16 bases in the middle. Germline-derived CDR1 and CDR2 are SGHAT and FQNNGV. CDR3 length: 14 amino acids. The CDR3 nucleotides are TGTGCCAGCAGCTCAGGGGTGGGTGAGGGTGGCTACACCTTC. It encodes CASSSGVGEGGYTF.

The chain combines TRBV5-1 with TRBJ1-6, with TRBD1 matching over 8 bases. CDR3 size: 17 residues. Germline CDR1 and CDR2: SGHRS and YFSETQ. With V trimmed by 4 bases and J by 7 bases, 13 bases remained unmatched. The CDR3 sequence: CASSQDQQGVENSPLHF. The CDR3 nucleotides read TGCGCCAGCAGCCAAGATCAACAGGGGGTGGAGAATTCACCCCTCCACTTT.

This chain links TRBV5-1 with TRBJ1-6; D remains ambiguous. The CDR3 is 15 amino acids. V lost 0 bases and J lost 4, with 8 bases in between. Germline V gene sequence: CDR1 SGHRS, CDR2 YFSETQ. The CDR3 loop reads CASSLAGRYNSPLHF. Written as DNA, the CDR3 is TGCGCCAGCAGCTTGGCTGGTAGATATAATTCACCCCTCCACTTT.

The chain is built from TRBV9 and TRBJ1-1; D perhaps matches TRBD1 (6 bases). Trimming pared 3 bases from V and 5 bases from J, leaving 14 bases between. The CDR3 totals 14 residues. Germline loops: CDR1 SGDLS, CDR2 YYNGEE. For the CDR3, the DNA is TGTGCCAGCAGCGCATCACAGGGACGGACTGAAGCTTTCTTT. Translating it yields CASSASQGRTEAFF.

The chain links TRBV7-2 to TRBJ2-7, with D possibly matching TRBD1 (6 bases). Per the germline V gene, CDR1 is SGHTA and CDR2 is FQGNSA. This CDR3 is built from 19 residues. Trimming stripped 1 base from V and 2 bases from J, with 24 bases between. CDR3: CASSLVSSRQVLLTYEQYF. CDR3 DNA sequence: TGTGCCAGCAGCTTAGTCTCTTCGAGACAGGTCCTTTTAACCTACGAGCAGTACTTC.

This clone has only one observation. The chain recombines TRBV30 with TRBJ1-5; D gene uncertain. There are 13 residues in the CDR3. Trimming left V 2 bases short and J 0 bases short, with 5 bases between. Per the germline V gene, CDR1 is GTSNPN and CDR2 is SVGIG (reference sequence). The CDR3 protein is CAWSTASNQPQHF. DNA for the CDR3: TGTGCCTGGAGTACAGCTAGCAATCAGCCCCAGCATTTT.

This rearrangement joins TRBV10-3 to TRBJ2-7; 7 bases agree with TRBD1. The CDR3 covers 14 residues. The ends lost 5 bases at V and 3 bases at J; junction bases unmatched: 7. CDR1 is ENHRY and CDR2 is SYGVKD in the germline V gene. The CDR3, as DNA: TGTGCCATCAGTACCTCCGGGACAGACTACGAGCAGTACTTC. Translated, it gives CAISTSGTDYEQYF.

The genes are TRBV5-6 and TRBJ1-2, with 9 bases fitting TRBD1. J lost 3 bases, V lost 4 bases, and 13 bases had no gene match. CDR3 length: 17 residues. Germline lookup yields CDR1 SGHDT and CDR2 YYEEEE. The CDR3 DNA reads TGTGCCAGCAGCCAAACCCTACAGGGGGCGGATTACTATGGCTACACCTTC. Protein sequence: CASSQTLQGADYYGYTF. The variable domain in full, with the rest retrieved from reference TRBV5-6 and TRBJ1-2, is DAGVTQSPTHLIKTRGQQVTLRCSPKSGHDTVSWYQQALGQGPQFIFQYYEEEERQRGNFPDRFSGHQFPNYSSELNVNALLLGDSALYLCASSQTLQGADYYGYTFGSGTRLTVV.

The J gene is TRBJ2-3, the V gene TRBV7-9; D is undetermined. Germline CDR1 and CDR2: SEHNR and FQNEAQ (reference sequence). Trimming stripped 2 bases from V and 0 bases from J, with 9 bases between. This CDR3 contains 15 residues. CDR3: CASSLHLTSTDTQYF. Written as DNA, the CDR3 is TGTGCCAGCAGCTTACATTTGACTAGCACAGATACGCAGTATTTT. Together with reference TRBV7-9 and TRBJ2-3, the CDR3 gives the full variable domain: DTGVSQNPRHKITKRGQNVTFRCDPISEHNRLYWYRQTLGQGPEFLTYFQNEAQLEKSRLLSDRFSAERPKGSFSTLEIQRTEQGDSAMYLCASSLHLTSTDTQYFGPGTRLTVL.